This T cell receptor beta chain stems from a study of T cell repertoires in cytomegalovirus infection. About the research overall: Indicated by public TCR beta signatures were CMV infection and matching HLA type.

TCRdb recomputed calls from the reads with MiXCR, one row per CDR3 protein. The sample includes fewer than 550,000 distinct CDR3 sequences, 16% of them seen just once. This CDR3 region has 13 residues. Germline CDR1 SQVTM, CDR2 ANQGSEA. V shed 7 bases and J shed 3 bases, with 16 bases lying between them. This sequence was found in a human donor in good health (CMV status not recorded). Some clones in this sample may be carry-over from other donors' samples. The material sequenced was CD8+ T cells from PBMCs. The J gene is TRBJ2-7, the V gene TRBV29-1; D ambiguous. In DNA, the CDR3 is TGCAGCGCAAGACGGCGAGGAGACTACGAGCAGTACTTC. This gives the protein CSARRRGDYEQYF.